Within the sample, the clone carrying this T cell receptor (beta chain) is medium-sized. Each CDR3 protein gets one entry after TCRdb re-called the reads with MiXCR. This table holds 3,500 to 4,000 distinct CDR3 sequences, around a fifth found once. The data were taken from a study of liver allograft versus peripheral blood T cells. In the study overall: Transplanted livers held T cell receptor repertoires, and these were compared with repertoires in recipients' peripheral blood.

This CDR3 comprises 14 residues. Germline V gene lookup returns CDR1 MNHNS and CDR2 SASEGT. V was pared by 7 bases and J by 1 base, with 11 bases between. The rearrangement uses TRBV6-1 and TRBJ1-3; maybe TRBD1 (5 bases). This TCR derives from a human patient who had a liver transplant. The graft donor may have contributed some T cells. CDR3 sequence reads: CASNWQGSGNTIYF. The CDR3 DNA follows: TGTGCCAGCAATTGGCAGGGTTCTGGAAACACCATATATTTT.